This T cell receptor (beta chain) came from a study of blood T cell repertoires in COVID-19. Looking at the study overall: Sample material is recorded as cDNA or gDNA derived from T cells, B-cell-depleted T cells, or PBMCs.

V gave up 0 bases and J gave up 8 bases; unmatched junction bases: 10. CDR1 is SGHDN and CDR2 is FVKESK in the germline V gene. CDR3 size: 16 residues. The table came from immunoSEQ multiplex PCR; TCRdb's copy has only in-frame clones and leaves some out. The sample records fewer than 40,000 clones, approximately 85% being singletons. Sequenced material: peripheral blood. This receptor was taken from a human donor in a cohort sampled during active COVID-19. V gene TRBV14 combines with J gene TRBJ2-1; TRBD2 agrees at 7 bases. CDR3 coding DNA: TGTGCCAGCAGCCAAGAAAGCCGACTAGCTGCCCATGAGCAGTTCTTC. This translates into CASSQESRLAAHEQFF.